The clone carrying this T cell receptor (beta chain) was counted only a few times. TCRdb processed the RT-PCR reads anew with MiXCR; each CDR3 protein has one entry. The sample carries 650,000 to 800,000 distinct CDR3 sequences, 14% recorded once. Per the germline V gene, CDR1 is SGHVS and CDR2 is FQNEAQ. The CDR3 spans 13 residues. V shed 6 bases and J shed 8 bases, with 16 bases lying between them. The source material was memory CD4+ T cells from blood. The source of this sequence is a female donor in good health, serving as a healthy control. This chain joins TRBV7-8 and TRBJ1-2; a possible D gene is TRBD1 (6 bases). CDR3 region: CASSPGTLEGYTF. DNA for the CDR3: TGTGCCAGCAGTCCCGGGACACTTGAAGGCTACACCTTC.